The TCR beta chain under discussion was sequenced for a study of blood T cell repertoires in COVID-19. Of note for this clone: An end of the junction does not agree with germline; a read error may underlie this.

Only in-frame clones appear in the TCRdb table, and some are missing; sequencing was by immunoSEQ multiplex PCR. Of about 260,000 clones in the sample, roughly 84% were seen once. The CDR3 totals 15 residues. Looked up from germline, CDR1 is SNHLY and CDR2 is FYNNEI. The sequencing sample was made of peripheral blood. The chain couples TRBV2 to TRBJ1-2, with 8 bases aligning to TRBD1. This clonotype originated in a human donor in a cohort sampled during active COVID-19. The CDR3 spells CASSDDRGRAIRLYF. As DNA, the CDR3 is TGTGCCAGCAGTGATGACAGGGGCCGCGCTATCCGACTTTACTTC.